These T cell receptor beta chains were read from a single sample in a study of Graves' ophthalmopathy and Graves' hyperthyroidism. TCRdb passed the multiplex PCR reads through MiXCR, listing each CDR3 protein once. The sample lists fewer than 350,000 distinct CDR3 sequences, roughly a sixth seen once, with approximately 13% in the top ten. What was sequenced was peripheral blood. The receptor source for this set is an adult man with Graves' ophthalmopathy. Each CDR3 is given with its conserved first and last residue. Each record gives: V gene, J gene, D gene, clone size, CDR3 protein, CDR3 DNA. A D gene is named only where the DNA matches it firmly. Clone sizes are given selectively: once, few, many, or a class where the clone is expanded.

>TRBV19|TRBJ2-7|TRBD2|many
CASSGLAEEQYF
TGTGCCAGTAGTGGACTAGCGGAGGAGCAGTACTTC
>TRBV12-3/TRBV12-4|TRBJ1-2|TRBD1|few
CASTEGQLNYGYTF
TGTGCCAGCACCGAGGGACAGCTGAACTATGGCTACACCTTC
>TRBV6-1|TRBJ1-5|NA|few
CASRNHRDSGDQPQHF
TGTGCCAGCAGAAACCACAGGGATTCGGGTGATCAGCCCCAGCATTTT
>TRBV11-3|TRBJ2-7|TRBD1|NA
CASSLKEPGQGHEQYF
TGTGCCAGCAGCTTAAAGGAACCGGGACAGGGCCACGAGCAGTACTTC
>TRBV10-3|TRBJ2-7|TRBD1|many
CAISVSGGGEQYF
TGTGCCATCAGTGTCTCAGGGGGCGGCGAGCAGTACTTC
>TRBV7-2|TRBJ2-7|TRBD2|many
CASSLSGAGGVYEQYF
TGTGCCAGCAGCTTAAGCGGGGCGGGGGGGGTCTACGAGCAGTACTTC
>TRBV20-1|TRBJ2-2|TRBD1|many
CSAATGGGSDGELFF
TGCAGTGCCGCGACAGGGGGCGGTTCGGACGGGGAGCTGTTTTTT
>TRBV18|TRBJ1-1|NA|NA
CASSPRIGALSTEAFF
TGTGCCAGCTCACCCCGGATAGGGGCCCTGAGCACTGAAGCTTTCTTT
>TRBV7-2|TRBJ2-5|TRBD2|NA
CASSLGIAGDETQYF
TGTGCCAGCAGCTTAGGAATAGCGGGAGATGAGACCCAGTACTTC
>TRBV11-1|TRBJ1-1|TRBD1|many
CASRGQEVGEAFF
TGTGCCAGCAGGGGACAGGAAGTAGGTGAAGCTTTCTTT
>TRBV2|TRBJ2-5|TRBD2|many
CARGGSSGQQETQYF
TGTGCCAGGGGCGGCTCTAGCGGCCAACAAGAGACCCAGTACTTC
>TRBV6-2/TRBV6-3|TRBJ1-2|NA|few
CASSVAEIGSGYTF
TGTGCCAGCAGTGTGGCGGAGATTGGGAGCGGCTACACCTTC
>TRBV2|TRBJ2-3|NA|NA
CASRRDTDTQYF
TGTGCCAGCAGACGGGACACAGATACGCAGTATTTT
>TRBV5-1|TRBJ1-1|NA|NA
CASSLKPLGTAFF
TGCGCCAGCAGCTTGAAGCCCTTGGGGACGGCTTTCTTT
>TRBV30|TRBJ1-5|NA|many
CAWSVTLREHQPQHF
TGTGCCTGGAGTGTTACGCTCAGGGAGCATCAGCCCCAGCATTTT
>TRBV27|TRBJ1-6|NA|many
CASSSQQGRALHF
TGTGCCAGCAGTTCCCAACAGGGAAGGGCCCTCCACTTT
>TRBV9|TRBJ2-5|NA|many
CASSVVDDETQYF
TGTGCCAGCAGCGTAGTGGACGACGAGACCCAGTACTTC
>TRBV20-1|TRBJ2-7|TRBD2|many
CSARDFTSGRYYEQYF
TGCAGTGCTAGAGATTTCACTAGCGGGAGGTACTACGAGCAGTACTTC